The rows below give T cell receptor beta chains drawn from one sample of a study of T-cell memory formation after mild COVID-19. TCRdb recomputed calls from the 5' RACE reads with MiXCR, one row per CDR3 protein. The data hold approximately 48,000 distinct CDR3 sequences, with under 7.5% observed a single time. Sequenced sample: PBMCs or a T cell subset sorted from them (not recorded which). Receptors were obtained from a man in his late teens or twenties who had mild COVID-19 (a few samples of this study predate the infection). Cell type and time point are not known. CDR3s leave out the opening cysteine and the closing phenylalanine or tryptophan. Fields, in order: D gene, V gene, J gene, CDR3 protein. The D gene is left open where the match is weak.

>NA|TRBV7-2|TRBJ1-5
ASSWAVNQPQH
>NA|TRBV6-4|TRBJ1-4
ASSDEGDTNEKLF
>TRBD2|TRBV9|TRBJ2-1
ASSVVGTSAEQF
>NA|TRBV29-1|TRBJ2-5
SVVEGRVETQY
>NA|TRBV29-1|TRBJ2-3
SVYSPGHSTDTQY
>NA|TRBV12-3/TRBV12-4|TRBJ2-1
ASSLQASAEQF
>TRBD2|TRBV20-1|TRBJ2-3
SATWPGGPADTQY
>NA|TRBV7-2|TRBJ2-5
ASSSNGIPQETQY
>NA|TRBV4-1|TRBJ1-5
ASSPWVSNQPQH
>TRBD2|TRBV5-1|TRBJ2-1
ASSSSGGSSYNEQF
>TRBD1|TRBV2|TRBJ2-3
ASRGGQGITDTQY
>NA|TRBV30|TRBJ1-1
ACAWSGTLTEAF
>NA|TRBV6-2/TRBV6-3|TRBJ2-7
ASSYRDYEQY
>TRBD2|TRBV5-1|TRBJ2-5
ASSPTSSRETQY
>TRBD1|TRBV18|TRBJ1-4
ASSQTYGQGLVKLF
>NA|TRBV15|TRBJ2-7
ATSDYVRDGASYEQY
>NA|TRBV5-1|TRBJ2-6
ASSRNPRDISGANVLT
>NA|TRBV7-9|TRBJ2-3
ASSLKGTRPYTQY
>NA|TRBV7-2|TRBJ2-2
ASSLAGGRTGELF
>NA|TRBV5-1|TRBJ2-3
ASSLGPIGLTDTQY
>NA|TRBV4-3|TRBJ1-2
ASSQVGRGYGYT
>TRBD2|TRBV6-2/TRBV6-3|TRBJ2-5
ASRTSAQETQY
>TRBD1|TRBV9|TRBJ1-3
ASSVGTAGNTIY
>TRBD1|TRBV12-3/TRBV12-4|TRBJ1-6
ASRQGARNSPLH
>NA|TRBV4-2|TRBJ1-2
ASSQDLQQALRGGYGYT
>NA|TRBV5-5|TRBJ2-3
ASSQRAWDSPTDTQY
>TRBD2|TRBV7-9|TRBJ2-3
ASSRRRGGTSDTQY
>NA|TRBV28|TRBJ1-1
ASSPHMNTEAF
>NA|TRBV7-9|TRBJ2-3
ASSLEWADTQY